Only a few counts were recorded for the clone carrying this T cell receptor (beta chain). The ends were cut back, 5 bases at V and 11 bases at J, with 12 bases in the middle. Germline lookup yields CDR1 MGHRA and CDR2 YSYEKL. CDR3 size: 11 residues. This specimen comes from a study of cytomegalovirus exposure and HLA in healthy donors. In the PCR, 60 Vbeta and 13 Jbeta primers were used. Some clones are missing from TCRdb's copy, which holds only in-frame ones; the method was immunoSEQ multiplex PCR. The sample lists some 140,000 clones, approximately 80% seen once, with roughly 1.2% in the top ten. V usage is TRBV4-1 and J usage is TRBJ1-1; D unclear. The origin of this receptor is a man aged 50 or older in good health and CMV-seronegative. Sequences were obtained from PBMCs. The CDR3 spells CASSKGPVAFF. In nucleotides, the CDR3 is TGCGCCAGCAGCAAAGGGCCCGTGGCTTTCTTT.